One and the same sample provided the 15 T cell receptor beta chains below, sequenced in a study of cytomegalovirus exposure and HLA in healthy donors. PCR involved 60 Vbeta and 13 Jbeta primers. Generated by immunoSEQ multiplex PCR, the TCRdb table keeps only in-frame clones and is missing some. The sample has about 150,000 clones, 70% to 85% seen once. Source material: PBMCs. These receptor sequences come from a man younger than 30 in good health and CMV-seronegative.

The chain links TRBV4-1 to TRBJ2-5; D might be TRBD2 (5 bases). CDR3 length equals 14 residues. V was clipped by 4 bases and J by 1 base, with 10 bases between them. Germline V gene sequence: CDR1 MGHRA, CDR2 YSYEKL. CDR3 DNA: TGCGCCAGCAGCCCCCTGGGAGTCCAAGAGACCCAGTACTTC. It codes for CASSPLGVQETQYF.

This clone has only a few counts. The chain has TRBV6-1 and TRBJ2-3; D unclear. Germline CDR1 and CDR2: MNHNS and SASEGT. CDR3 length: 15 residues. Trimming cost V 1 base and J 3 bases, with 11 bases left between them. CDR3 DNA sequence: TGTGCCAGCAGTGAAGACCCCTCTAGAACAGATACGCAGTATTTT. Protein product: CASSEDPSRTDTQYF.

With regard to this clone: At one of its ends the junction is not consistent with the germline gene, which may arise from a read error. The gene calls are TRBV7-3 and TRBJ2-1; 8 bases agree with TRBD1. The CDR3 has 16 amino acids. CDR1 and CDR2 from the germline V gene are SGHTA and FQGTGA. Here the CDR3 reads CASSLTRQGRNNEQFF. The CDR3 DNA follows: TGTGCCAGCAGCCTAACTAGACAGGGGCGAAACAATGAGCAGTTCTTC.

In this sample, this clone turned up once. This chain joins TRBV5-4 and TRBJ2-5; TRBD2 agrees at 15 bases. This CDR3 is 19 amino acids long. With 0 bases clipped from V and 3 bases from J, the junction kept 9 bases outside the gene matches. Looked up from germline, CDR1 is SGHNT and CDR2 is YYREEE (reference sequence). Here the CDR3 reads CASSLAGTSGRLWEETQYF. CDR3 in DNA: TGTGCCAGCAGCTTGGCCGGGACTAGCGGGAGGCTTTGGGAAGAGACCCAGTACTTC. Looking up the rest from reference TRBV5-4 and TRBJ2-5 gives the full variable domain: ETGVTQSPTHLIKTRGQQVTLRCSSQSGHNTVSWYQQALGQGPQFIFQYYREEENGRGNFPPRFSGLQFPNYSSELNVNALELDDSALYLCASSLAGTSGRLWEETQYFGPGTRLLVL.

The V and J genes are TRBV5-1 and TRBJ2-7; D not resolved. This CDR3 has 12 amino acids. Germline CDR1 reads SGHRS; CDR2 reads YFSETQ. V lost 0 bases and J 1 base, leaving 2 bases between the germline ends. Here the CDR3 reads CASSLVSYEQYF. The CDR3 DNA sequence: TGCGCCAGCAGCTTGGTATCCTACGAGCAGTACTTC.

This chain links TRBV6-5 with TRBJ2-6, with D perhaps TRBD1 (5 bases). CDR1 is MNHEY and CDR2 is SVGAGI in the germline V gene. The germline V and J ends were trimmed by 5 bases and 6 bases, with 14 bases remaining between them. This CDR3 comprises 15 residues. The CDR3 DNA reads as TGTGCCAGCAGTCCACAGGTGTTTGAGGCCAACGTCCTGACTTTC. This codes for CASSPQVFEANVLTF.

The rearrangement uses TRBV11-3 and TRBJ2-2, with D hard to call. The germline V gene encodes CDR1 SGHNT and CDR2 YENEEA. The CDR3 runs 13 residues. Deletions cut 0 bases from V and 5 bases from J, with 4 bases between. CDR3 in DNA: TGTGCCAGCAGCTTAGACCCGACCGGGGAGCTGTTTTTT. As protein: CASSLDPTGELFF.

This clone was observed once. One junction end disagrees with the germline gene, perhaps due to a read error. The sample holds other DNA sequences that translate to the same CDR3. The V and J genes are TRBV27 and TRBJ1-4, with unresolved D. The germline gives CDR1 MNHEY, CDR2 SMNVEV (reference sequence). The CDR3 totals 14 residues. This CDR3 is CASSSLPEGEKLFF. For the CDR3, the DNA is TGTGCCAGCAGTTCCTTACCCGAGGGAGAAAAGCTGTTTTTT.

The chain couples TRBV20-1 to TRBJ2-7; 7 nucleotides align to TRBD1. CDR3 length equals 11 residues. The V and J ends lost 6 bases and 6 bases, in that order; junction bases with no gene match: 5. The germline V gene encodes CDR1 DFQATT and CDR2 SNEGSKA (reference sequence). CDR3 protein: CSARQGTEQYF. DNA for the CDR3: TGCAGTGCAAGACAGGGAACCGAGCAGTACTTC.

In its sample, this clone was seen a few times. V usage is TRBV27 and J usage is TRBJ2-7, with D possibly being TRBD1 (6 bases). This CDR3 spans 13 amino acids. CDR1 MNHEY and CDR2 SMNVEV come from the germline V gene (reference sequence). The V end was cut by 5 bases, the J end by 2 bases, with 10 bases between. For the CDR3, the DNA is TGTGCCAGCAGTCCAGGGGCCCCCTACGAGCAGTACTTC. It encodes CASSPGAPYEQYF.

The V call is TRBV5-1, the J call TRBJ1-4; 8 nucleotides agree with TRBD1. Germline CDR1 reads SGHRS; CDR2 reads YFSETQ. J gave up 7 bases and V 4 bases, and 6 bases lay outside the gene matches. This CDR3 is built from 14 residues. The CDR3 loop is CASSPGQGREKLFF. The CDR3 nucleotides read TGCGCCAGCAGCCCCGGACAGGGACGTGAAAAACTGTTTTTT.

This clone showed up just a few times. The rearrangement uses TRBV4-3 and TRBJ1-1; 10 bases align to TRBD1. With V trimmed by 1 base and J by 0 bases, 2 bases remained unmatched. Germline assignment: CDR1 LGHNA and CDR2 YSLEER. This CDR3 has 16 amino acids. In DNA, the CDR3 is TGCGCCAGCAGCCAAGCAGACAGGGGGCTGAACACTGAAGCTTTCTTT. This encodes CASSQADRGLNTEAFF.

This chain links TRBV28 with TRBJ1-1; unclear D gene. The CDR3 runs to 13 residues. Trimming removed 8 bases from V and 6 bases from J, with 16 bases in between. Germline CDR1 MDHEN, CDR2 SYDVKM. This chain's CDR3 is CASLPTPGAEAFF. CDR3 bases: TGTGCCAGCCTCCCCACACCCGGGGCTGAAGCTTTCTTT.

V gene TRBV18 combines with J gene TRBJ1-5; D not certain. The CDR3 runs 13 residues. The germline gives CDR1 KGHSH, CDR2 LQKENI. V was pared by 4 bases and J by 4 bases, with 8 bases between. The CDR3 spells CASSLSTNQPQHF. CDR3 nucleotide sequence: TGTGCCAGCTCACTTAGCACGAATCAGCCCCAGCATTTT.

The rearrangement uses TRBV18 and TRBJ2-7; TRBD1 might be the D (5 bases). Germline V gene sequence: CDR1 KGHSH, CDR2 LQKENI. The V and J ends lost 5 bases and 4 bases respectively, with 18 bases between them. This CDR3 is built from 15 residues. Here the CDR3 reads CASSTYRRTIYEQYF. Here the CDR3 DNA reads TGTGCCAGCTCAACCTATCGAAGGACAATTTACGAGCAGTACTTC.